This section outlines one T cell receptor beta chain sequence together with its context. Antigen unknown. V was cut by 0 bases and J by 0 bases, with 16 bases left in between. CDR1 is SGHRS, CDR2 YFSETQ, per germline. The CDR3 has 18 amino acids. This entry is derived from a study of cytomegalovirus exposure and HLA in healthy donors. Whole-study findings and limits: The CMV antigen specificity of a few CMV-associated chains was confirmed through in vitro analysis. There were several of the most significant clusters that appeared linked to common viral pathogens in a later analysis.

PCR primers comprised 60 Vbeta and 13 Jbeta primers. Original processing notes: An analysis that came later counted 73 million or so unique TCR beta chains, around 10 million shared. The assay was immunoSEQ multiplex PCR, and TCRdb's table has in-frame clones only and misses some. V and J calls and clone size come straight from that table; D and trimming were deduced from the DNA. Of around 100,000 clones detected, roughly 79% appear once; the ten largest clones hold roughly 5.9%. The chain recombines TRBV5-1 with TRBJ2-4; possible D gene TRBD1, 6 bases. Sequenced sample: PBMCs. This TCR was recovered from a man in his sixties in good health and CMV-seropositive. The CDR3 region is CASSLAIGGDLAKNIQYF. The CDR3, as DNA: TGCGCCAGCAGCTTGGCCATAGGGGGAGATCTAGCCAAAAACATTCAGTACTTC.